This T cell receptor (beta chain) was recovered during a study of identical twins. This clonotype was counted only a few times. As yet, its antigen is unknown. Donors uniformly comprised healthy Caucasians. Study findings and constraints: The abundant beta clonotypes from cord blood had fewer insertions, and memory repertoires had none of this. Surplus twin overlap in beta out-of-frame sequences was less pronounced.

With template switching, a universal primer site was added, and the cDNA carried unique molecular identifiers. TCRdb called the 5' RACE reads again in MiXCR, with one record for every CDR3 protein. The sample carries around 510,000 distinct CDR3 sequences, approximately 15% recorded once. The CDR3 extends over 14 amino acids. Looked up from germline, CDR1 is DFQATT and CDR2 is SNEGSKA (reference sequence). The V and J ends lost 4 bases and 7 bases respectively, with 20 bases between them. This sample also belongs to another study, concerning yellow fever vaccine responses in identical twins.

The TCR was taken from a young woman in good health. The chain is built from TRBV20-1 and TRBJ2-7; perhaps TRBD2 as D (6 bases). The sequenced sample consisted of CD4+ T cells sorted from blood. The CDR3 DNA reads TGCAGTGCTATCCGGGACTTGAGCACTAAAGAGCAGTACTTC. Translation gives CSAIRDLSTKEQYF.